This T cell receptor (beta chain) was sequenced for a study of OX40 agonist ivuxolimab in advanced cancers. Whole-study context: An agonistic anti-OX40 (CD134) antibody, ivuxolimab, was used to treat the patients. Dose-escalation patients' cancers were hepatocellular carcinoma, melanoma, renal cell or head and neck cancer. Findings of the study overall: In the 0.1-3.0 mg/kg groups, partial responders showed among the lowest expansion. Specificity for antigen went undetermined in the expanded peripheral T cells.

Produced via immunoSEQ multiplex PCR; TCRdb's table is partial and in-frame only. The data contain about 79,000 clones, 88% of them seen just once; the ten biggest clones take up about 4%. The V end lost 4 bases, the J end lost 2 bases, and 12 bases lay between the germline ends. Per germline, CDR1 LNHDA and CDR2 SQIVND (reference sequence). The CDR3 is 15 residues long. Remarks on this clone: Its antigen remains unidentified.

The sequenced sample was CD4+ or CD8+ T cells sorted from blood, obtained in a trial of the OX40 agonist ivuxolimab. This TCR was sampled from an adult with an advanced solid tumor such as melanoma, head and neck, liver or kidney cancer. The chain recombines TRBV19 with TRBJ1-5, with D possibly matching TRBD1 (6 bases). The CDR3 region has the DNA TGTGCCAGTAGTAAGCCCGGGGGCGGCAATCAGCCCCAGCATTTT. It translates to CASSKPGGGNQPQHF.